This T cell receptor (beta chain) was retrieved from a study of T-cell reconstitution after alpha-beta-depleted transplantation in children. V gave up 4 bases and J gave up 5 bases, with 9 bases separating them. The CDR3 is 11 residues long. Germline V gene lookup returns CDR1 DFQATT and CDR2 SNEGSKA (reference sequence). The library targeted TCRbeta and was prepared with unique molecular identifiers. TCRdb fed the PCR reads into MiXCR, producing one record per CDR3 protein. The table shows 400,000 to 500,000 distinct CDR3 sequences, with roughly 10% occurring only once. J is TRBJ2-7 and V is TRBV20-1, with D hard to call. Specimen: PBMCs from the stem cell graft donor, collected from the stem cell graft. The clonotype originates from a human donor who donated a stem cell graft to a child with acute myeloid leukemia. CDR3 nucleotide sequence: TGCAGTGCTAAAATCAACCACGAGCAGTACTTC. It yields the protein CSAKINHEQYF.